Only one count was recorded for the clone carrying this TCR beta chain. Its antigen is undetermined. Assay: immunoSEQ multiplex PCR; the TCRdb copy retains only in-frame clones and omits some. The table records about 260,000 clones, 90% of them present only once. The data stem from a study of cytomegalovirus exposure and HLA in healthy donors. Notes on the study in general: Across donors, most TCRs were seen rarely, yet some public ones were widespread.

The V end was cut by 2 bases, the J end by 7 bases, with 22 bases between. The CDR3 loop spans 18 amino acids. Germline lookup yields CDR1 SGHKS and CDR2 YYEKEE (reference sequence). V gene TRBV5-5 combines with J gene TRBJ2-6; D call uncertain. This receptor was identified in a woman aged 25-40 years in good health and CMV-seronegative. Material: PBMCs. In DNA form, the CDR3 reads TGTGCCAGCAGCTTACTGGCAGGCCGGAGCAACACAGCCAACGTCCTGACTTTC. Encoded protein: CASSLLAGRSNTANVLTF. The full variable domain, completed using reference TRBV5-5 and TRBJ2-6, is DAGVTQSPTHLIKTRGQQVTLRCSPISGHKSVSWYQQVLGQGPQFIFQYYEKEERGRGNFPDRFSARQFPNYSSELNVNALLLGDSALYLCASSLLAGRSNTANVLTFGAGSRLTVL.